This entry lists 8 T cell receptor beta chains sequenced from one sample in a study of T cells in Graves' hyperthyroidism and ophthalmopathy. Amplification targeted TCR beta CDR3 regions from RNA transcripts. First-round RT-PCR with HTBI primers amplified the TCR CDR3 region. Via MiXCR, TCRdb re-called the multiplex PCR reads, giving one row per CDR3 protein. The sample shows more than 350,000 distinct CDR3 sequences, 13% to 15% of them seen only once. Sequenced input: blood. These receptors all come from a woman aged 60-75 years with Graves' ophthalmopathy.

This clonotype has a count of ten or more. The rearrangement uses TRBV7-2 and TRBJ2-2, with D uncertain. The germline CDR1 and CDR2 sequences are SGHTA and FQGNSA. Trimming removed 3 bases at V and 4 bases at J, with 6 bases between. This CDR3 contains 13 residues. CDR3 nucleotides: TGTGCCAGCAGCTTTCGGCTCACCGGGGAGCTGTTTTTT. Translating gives CASSFRLTGELFF.

This clonotype was seen many times. The chain joins TRBV7-9 to TRBJ2-5; D possibly uses TRBD1 or TRBD2 (5 bases each). V shed 5 bases and J shed 4 bases, with 14 bases lying between them. The CDR3 runs 14 residues. CDR1 is SEHNR and CDR2 is FQNEAQ in the germline V gene (reference sequence). The CDR3 here is CASSRSEGRETQYF. The DNA of the CDR3 is TGTGCCAGCAGCAGGAGTGAGGGGCGAGAGACCCAGTACTTC.

This clonotype was detected many times. This sequence joins TRBV28 and TRBJ2-3, with 7 bases matching TRBD2. The germline V gene has CDR1 MDHEN and CDR2 SYDVKM. The CDR3 loop spans 17 amino acids. V shed 8 bases, J shed 1 base, and the junction held 15 bases outside the gene matches. The CDR3 is CASPPSGGGSRTDTQYF. CDR3 coding DNA: TGTGCCAGCCCACCTTCGGGCGGCGGGAGCCGCACAGATACGCAGTATTTT. Filled out from reference TRBV28 and TRBJ2-3, the complete variable domain reads DVKVTQSSRYLVKRTGEKVFLECVQDMDHENMFWYRQDPGLGLRLIYFSYDVKMKEKGDIPEGYSVSREKKERFSLILESASTNQTSMYLCASPPSGGGSRTDTQYFGPGTRLTVL.

The sample holds many counts of this clonotype. The chain has TRBV11-3 and TRBJ2-1; D not resolved. This CDR3 is built from 15 residues. Per germline, CDR1 SGHNT and CDR2 YENEEA. Deletions cut 5 bases from V and 5 bases from J, with 16 bases between. In DNA, the CDR3 is TGTGCCAGCAGCCCCCGATTCGGTAGGGACAATGAGCAGTTCTTC. Translated, it gives CASSPRFGRDNEQFF.

This clonotype was observed a handful of times. The chain carries TRBV6-5 and TRBJ2-7; D might be TRBD1 (5 bases). V was cut by 0 bases and J by 5 bases, with 11 bases left in between. Per germline, CDR1 MNHEY and CDR2 SVGAGI. CDR3 length equals 14 residues. In nucleotides, the CDR3 is TGTGCCAGCAGTTACTCTAGGGGAAACCACGAGCAGTACTTC. The encoded protein is CASSYSRGNHEQYF.

This clonotype was counted only a few times. The gene calls are TRBV29-1 and TRBJ2-3; D is perhaps TRBD2 (6 bases). Germline CDR1 is SQVTM and CDR2 is ANQGSEA. CDR3 length: 11 residues. Trimming took off 4 bases at V and 10 bases at J, with 12 bases between the two ends. The CDR3 here is CSVGPSESQYF. As DNA, the CDR3 is TGCAGCGTTGGCCCTAGCGAGTCGCAGTATTTT.

This clonotype was picked up many times. V is TRBV5-1 and J is TRBJ2-7; 7 positions match TRBD1. CDR1 is SGHRS, CDR2 YFSETQ, per germline. Trimming took 2 bases from V and 3 from J; bases not matched to a gene: 5. The CDR3 covers 14 residues. CDR3 sequence reads: CASSFGDRSYEQYF. DNA for the CDR3: TGCGCCAGCAGCTTCGGGGACAGAAGCTACGAGCAGTACTTC.

Points on this clonotype: This may stem from a read error, because a much larger clone lies one nucleotide away. The rearrangement joins TRBV27 to TRBJ2-5; 8 nucleotides agree with TRBD1. CDR1 and CDR2 (germline): MNHEY, SMNVEV (reference sequence). Unmatched junction bases numbered 16, after V lost 5 bases and J lost 5 bases. The CDR3 loop spans 17 amino acids. This chain's CDR3 is CASSDPTGTGGRETQYF. In DNA, the CDR3 is TGTGCCAGCAGTGACCCGACGGGAACAGGGGGAAGGGAGACCCAGTACTTC.